The T cell receptor (beta chain) described here comes from a study of OX40 agonist ivuxolimab in advanced cancers. For the wider study: The costimulatory receptor OX40 (CD134) was targeted by ivuxolimab, a fully human IgG2 agonistic monoclonal antibody. Intravenous ivuxolimab was administered to patients every 2 weeks at six dose levels: 0.01, 0.1, 0.3, 1.5, 3 and 10 mg/kg. Partial responses were achieved by three dose-escalation patients, of whom one had hepatocellular carcinoma and two had cutaneous melanoma. Of the roughly 52 dose-escalation patients, hepatocellular carcinoma was present in 19, melanoma in some 15, renal cell carcinoma in 9 and head and neck cancer in 9. The monotherapy dose-escalation portion (N of about 52 patients) of the phase I ivuxolimab trial is reported in the paper. Patients were allowed to have had prior anti-PD-1, anti-PD-L1 or anti-CTLA-4 therapy, and 40% of the dose-escalation patients had previously received checkpoint inhibitors. The purpose of peripheral TCRbeta sequencing was to test whether ivuxolimab changed TCR sequence diversity and led to clonal T-cell expansion. In the dose-escalation cohort, 65% to 90% of patients were male, and the mean age was roughly 60 years, with a range of roughly 20 to 80. The study at large found these results: In the 0.1-3.0 mg/kg groups, partial responders were among the patients with the lowest normalized peripheral clonal expansion, particularly in CD8+ T cells. Antigen specificity was not determined for the clonally expanded peripheral T cells. After ivuxolimab, CD8+ T cells had more expanded clones than CD4+ T cells on average. Low levels of normalized T-cell clonal expansion were also seen in some nonresponding patients. At doses of 0.1 to 3.0 mg/kg, clonal expansion of both CD4+ and CD8+ T cells in blood was seen between baseline and week 6.

About this clone itself: This receptor's antigen is unknown. Per-base qualities were not stored, and no clone one base away is much larger.

Trimming accounts for 7 bases at V and 4 bases at J, while the number of junction bases matched to no gene is 4. The CDR3 holds 15 amino acids from the cysteine to the phenylalanine. Only the CDR3 region is kept as DNA, spanning 45 bases read in frame from base 1. The germline V gene (reference sequence) sets CDR1 to MNHNY and CDR2 to SVGAGI. The trial excluded patients who had a history of autoimmune disease or were on systemic immunosuppression. In every dose cohort, peripheral blood was drawn for TCR sequencing at baseline, cycle 4 day 1, and cycle 7 day 1. The samples were taken from a phase I, first-in-human, multicenter, open-label dose-escalation trial of ivuxolimab. The trial enrolled adults with locally advanced or metastatic head and neck squamous cell, hepatocellular, melanoma or renal cell carcinoma. Before TCR sequencing, CD4+ T cells and CD8+ T cells from peripheral blood were sorted into separate populations.

Genomic DNA was isolated from the sorted cells so that the TCRbeta CDR3 region could be sequenced. TCRbeta CDR3 regions were sequenced using the immunoSEQ Assay. Entries here come from immuneACCESS through TCRdb and include only in-frame sequences with V and J called. Some clones fail to appear in such tables; in the studies checked, an unresolved V gene covers under half of the shortfall, and the cause of the remainder is unknown. For this sample there are around 60,000 clones; 85% to 95% appear just once. The leading ten clones occupy about 13% of the sample. The rearranged chain carries TRBV6-6 and TRBJ2-1, with 13 central nucleotides matching TRBD2. The TCR comes from an adult with an advanced solid tumor such as melanoma, head and neck, liver or kidney cancer. The sample here was CD4+ or CD8+ T cells sorted from blood, taken in a trial of the OX40 agonist ivuxolimab. The DNA is as follows: TGTGCCAGCACATTACTAGCGGGAGGGTACAATGAGCAGTTCTTC. Translated, this gives CASTLLAGGYNEQFF.